This T cell receptor beta chain comes out of a study of cytotoxic CD8 clonotypes in ibrutinib-treated CLL. Repertoires were generated with immunoSEQ multiplex PCR, while TCRdb's copy carries only in-frame clones and drops some. Of around 310,000 clones in the sample, about 80% were seen once. V gave up 4 bases and J gave up 4 bases, with 17 bases separating them. Germline V gives CDR1 SGHDT, CDR2 YYEEEE. This CDR3 is built from 15 residues. This clonotype originated in a human donor with chronic lymphocytic leukemia. J is TRBJ2-5 and V is TRBV5-6; D is possibly TRBD2 (6 bases). Specimen: PBMCs, collected before ibrutinib treatment. The CDR3 protein is CASSPLKRERETQYF. The CDR3 nucleotides are TGTGCCAGCAGCCCGCTGAAACGGGAGAGAGAGACCCAGTACTTC.